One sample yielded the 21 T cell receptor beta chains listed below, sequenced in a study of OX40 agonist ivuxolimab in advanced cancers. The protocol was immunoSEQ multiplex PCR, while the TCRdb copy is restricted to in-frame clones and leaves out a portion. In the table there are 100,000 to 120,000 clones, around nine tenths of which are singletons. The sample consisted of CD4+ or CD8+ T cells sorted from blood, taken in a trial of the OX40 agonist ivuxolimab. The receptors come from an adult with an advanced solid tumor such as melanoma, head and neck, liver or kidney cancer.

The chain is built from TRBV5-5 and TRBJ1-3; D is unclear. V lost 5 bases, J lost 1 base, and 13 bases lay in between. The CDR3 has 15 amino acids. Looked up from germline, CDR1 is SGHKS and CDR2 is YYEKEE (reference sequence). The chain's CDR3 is CASSPHRESGNTIYF. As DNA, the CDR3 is TGTGCCAGCAGTCCCCACCGAGAGTCTGGAAACACCATATATTTT.

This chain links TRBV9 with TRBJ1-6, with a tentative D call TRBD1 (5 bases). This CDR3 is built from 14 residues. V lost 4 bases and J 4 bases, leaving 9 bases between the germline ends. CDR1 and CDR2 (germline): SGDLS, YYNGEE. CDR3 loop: CASSIDSYNSPLHF. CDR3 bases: TGTGCCAGCAGCATTGACAGTTATAATTCACCCCTCCACTTT.

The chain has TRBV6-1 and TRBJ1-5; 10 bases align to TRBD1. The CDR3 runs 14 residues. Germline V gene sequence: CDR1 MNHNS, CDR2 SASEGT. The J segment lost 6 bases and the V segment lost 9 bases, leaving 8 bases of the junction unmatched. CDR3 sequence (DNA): TGTGCCAGTACAAGGACAGGGGGACGTCAGCCCCAGCATTTT. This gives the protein CASTRTGGRQPQHF.

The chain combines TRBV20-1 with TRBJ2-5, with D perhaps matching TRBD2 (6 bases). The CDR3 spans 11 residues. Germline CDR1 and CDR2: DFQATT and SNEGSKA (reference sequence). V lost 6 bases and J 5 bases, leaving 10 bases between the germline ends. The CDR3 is CSARGLETQYF. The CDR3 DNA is TGCAGTGCGCGGGGCCTCGAGACCCAGTACTTC.

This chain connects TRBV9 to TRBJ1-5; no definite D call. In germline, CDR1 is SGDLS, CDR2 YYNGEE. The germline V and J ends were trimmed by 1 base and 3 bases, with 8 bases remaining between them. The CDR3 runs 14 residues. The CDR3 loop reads CASSVSPTNQPQHF. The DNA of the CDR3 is TGTGCCAGCAGCGTATCCCCGACCAATCAGCCCCAGCATTTT.

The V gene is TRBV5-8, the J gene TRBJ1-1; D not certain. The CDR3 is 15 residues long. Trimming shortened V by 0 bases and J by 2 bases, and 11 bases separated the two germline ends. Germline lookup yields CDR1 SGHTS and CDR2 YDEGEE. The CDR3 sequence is CASSLDGMENTEAFF. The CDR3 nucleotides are TGTGCCAGCAGCTTGGATGGGATGGAAAACACTGAAGCTTTCTTT.

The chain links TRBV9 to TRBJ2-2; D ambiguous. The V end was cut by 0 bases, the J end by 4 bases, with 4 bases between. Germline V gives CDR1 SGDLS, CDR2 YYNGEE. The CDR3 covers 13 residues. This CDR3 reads CASSVGPTGELFF. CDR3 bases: TGTGCCAGCAGCGTAGGCCCCACCGGGGAGCTGTTTTTT.

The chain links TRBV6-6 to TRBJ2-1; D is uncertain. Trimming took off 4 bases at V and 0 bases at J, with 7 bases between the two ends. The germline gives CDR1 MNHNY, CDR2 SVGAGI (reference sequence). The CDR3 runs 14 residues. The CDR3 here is CASSFPGSYNEQFF. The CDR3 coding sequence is TGTGCCAGCAGTTTCCCGGGCTCCTACAATGAGCAGTTCTTC.

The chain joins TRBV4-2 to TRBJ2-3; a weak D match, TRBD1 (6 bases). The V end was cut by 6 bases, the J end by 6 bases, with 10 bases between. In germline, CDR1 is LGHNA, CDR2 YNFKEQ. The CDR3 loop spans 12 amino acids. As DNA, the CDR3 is TGTGCCAGCAGTCAGAGGGGGGATACGCAGTATTTT. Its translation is CASSQRGDTQYF.

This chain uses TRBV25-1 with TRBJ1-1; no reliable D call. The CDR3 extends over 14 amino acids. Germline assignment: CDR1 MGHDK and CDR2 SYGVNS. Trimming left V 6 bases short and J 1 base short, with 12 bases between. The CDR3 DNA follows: TGTGCCAGCAGACGGGCCGGAGGGAACACTGAAGCTTTCTTT. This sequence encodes CASRRAGGNTEAFF.

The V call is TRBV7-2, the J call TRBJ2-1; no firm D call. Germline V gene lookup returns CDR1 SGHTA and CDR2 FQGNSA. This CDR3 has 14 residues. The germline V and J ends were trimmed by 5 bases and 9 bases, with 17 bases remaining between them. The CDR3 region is CASSSRTTNTEQFF. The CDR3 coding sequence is TGTGCCAGCAGCAGTAGGACGACCAACACTGAGCAGTTCTTC.

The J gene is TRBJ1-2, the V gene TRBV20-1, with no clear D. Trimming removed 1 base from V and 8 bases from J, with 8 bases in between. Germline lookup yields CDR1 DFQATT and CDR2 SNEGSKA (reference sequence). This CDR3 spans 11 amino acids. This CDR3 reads CSARALRGYTF. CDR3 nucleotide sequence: TGCAGTGCTAGAGCTTTGAGAGGCTACACCTTC.

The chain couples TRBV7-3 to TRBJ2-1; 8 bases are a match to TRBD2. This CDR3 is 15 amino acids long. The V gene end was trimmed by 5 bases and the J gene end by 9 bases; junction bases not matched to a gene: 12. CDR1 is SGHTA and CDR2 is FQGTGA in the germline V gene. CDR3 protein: CASSPRAGEGGEQFF. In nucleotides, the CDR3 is TGTGCCAGCAGCCCCCGAGCGGGAGAAGGTGGTGAGCAGTTCTTC.

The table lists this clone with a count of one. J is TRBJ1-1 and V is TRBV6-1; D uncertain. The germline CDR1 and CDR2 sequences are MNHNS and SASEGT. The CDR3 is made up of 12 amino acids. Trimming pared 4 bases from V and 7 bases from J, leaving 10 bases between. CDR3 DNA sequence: TGTGCCAGCAGTGTGTACCTGGATGAAGCTTTCTTT. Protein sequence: CASSVYLDEAFF.

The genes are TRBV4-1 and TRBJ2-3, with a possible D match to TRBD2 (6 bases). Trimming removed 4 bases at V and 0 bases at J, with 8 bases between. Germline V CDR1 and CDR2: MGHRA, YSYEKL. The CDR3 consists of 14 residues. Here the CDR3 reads CASSPGRSTDTQYF. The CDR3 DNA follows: TGCGCCAGCAGCCCGGGGAGGAGCACAGATACGCAGTATTTT.

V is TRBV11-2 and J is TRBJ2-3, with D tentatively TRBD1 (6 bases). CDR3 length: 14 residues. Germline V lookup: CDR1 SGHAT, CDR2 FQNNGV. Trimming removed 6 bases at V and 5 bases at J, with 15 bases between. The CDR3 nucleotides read TGTGCCAGCAGGTTGACAGGAATAAAAGATACGCAGTATTTT. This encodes CASRLTGIKDTQYF.

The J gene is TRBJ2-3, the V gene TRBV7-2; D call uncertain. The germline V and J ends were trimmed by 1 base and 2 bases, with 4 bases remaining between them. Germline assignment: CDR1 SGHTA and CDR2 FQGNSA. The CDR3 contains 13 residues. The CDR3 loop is CASSLGITDTQYF. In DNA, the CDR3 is TGTGCCAGCAGCTTAGGCATCACAGATACGCAGTATTTT. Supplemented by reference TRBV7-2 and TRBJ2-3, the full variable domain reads GAGVSQSPSNKVTEKGKDVELRCDPISGHTALYWYRQSLGQGLEFLIYFQGNSAPDKSGLPSDRFSAERTGGSVSTLTIQRTQQEDSAVYLCASSLGITDTQYFGPGTRLTVL.

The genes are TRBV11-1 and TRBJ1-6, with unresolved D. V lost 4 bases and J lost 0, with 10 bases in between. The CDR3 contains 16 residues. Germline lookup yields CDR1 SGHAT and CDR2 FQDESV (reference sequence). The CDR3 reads CASSYHSSSYNSPLHF. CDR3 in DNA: TGTGCCAGCAGCTACCACTCGAGCTCCTATAATTCACCCCTCCACTTT. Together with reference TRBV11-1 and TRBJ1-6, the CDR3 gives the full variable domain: EAEVAQSPRYKITEKSQAVAFWCDPISGHATLYWYRQILGQGPELLVQFQDESVVDDSQLPKDRFSAERLKGVDSTLKIQPAELGDSAMYLCASSYHSSSYNSPLHFGNGTRLTVT.

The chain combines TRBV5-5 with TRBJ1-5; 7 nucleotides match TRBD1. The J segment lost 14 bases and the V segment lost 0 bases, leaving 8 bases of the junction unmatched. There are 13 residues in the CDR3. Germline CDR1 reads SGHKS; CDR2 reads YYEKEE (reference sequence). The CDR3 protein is CASSLGTGDSEHF. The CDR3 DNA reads TGTGCCAGCAGCTTGGGGACAGGTGACTCCGAGCATTTT.

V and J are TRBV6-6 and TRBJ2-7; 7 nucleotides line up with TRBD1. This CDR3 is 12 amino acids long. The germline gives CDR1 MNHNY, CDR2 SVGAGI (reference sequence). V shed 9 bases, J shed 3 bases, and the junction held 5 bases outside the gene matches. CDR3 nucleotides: TGTGCCAGTAGACAGGGAGTCTACGAGCAGTACTTC. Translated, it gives CASRQGVYEQYF.

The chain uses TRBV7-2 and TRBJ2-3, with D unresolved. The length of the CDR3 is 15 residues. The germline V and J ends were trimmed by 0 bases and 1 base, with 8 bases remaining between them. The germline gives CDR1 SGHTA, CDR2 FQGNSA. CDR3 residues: CASSLAGKRTDTQYF. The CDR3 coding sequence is TGTGCCAGCAGCTTAGCGGGGAAACGCACAGATACGCAGTATTTT.